This TCR beta chain was identified during a study of shared clonotypes between healthy human individuals (dated by TCRdb to 2019 to 2021). In the study overall: The cohort included three men and a couple of women between 18 and 49 years of age. Per donor, three plates each were used for CD4 naive and CD4 memory, two for CD8 naive, and one for CD8 memory. To estimate repertoire size and how much clonotype sharing occurs between individuals, the study deeply sequenced the blood TCR repertoires of roughly 5 healthy adults. Libraries were prepared and TCR repertoires were sequenced by different laboratories using diverse techniques, in order to increase sequencing depth and limit assay-specific biases. Leukapheresis yielded between about 0.94 and 9 billion PBMCs per donor. The study at large found these results: Sampling was restricted to blood, and TCR repertoires in tissue are likely to differ from TCR repertoires in blood. Naive subsets generally had larger estimated clonotype richness than memory subsets. Pairwise subsampling led to the expectation that sequencing depth would affect the degree of clonotype sharing among donors. Compared with non-shared clonotypes, the clonotypes found in all four sorted-subset donors had higher generation probabilities. The genetic and exposure-history diversity represented was limited by the small number of donors. Sharing across a few donors was observed for roughly 5.4% of naive CD4, over 3% of naive CD8, about 2.5% of memory CD4, and about 0.39% of memory CD8 clonotypes. Incomplete sequencing was indicated by rarefaction of sorted-subset datasets, despite the large sequencing depth.

The germline V gene provides CDR1 SQVTM and CDR2 ANQGSEA. Cut back by 4 bases and 1 base, the V and J ends lie 10 bases apart. From cysteine to phenylalanine, the CDR3 is 14 amino acids long. Here the CDR3 DNA is all that survives: 42 bases in frame from base 1. With respect to this clone: Its target antigen remains unknown. Base qualities were left out, and no much larger clone turns up one base away.

The donors were healthy, HIV-negative adults with no recently reported acute infections or vaccinations. Every donor was a Caucasian adult living in Nashville, Tennessee, USA. Magnetic negative selection was used to enrich CD4+ T cells, after which naive cells were positively selected on CD45RA and the negative fraction became the memory subset. After blood collection by leukapheresis, PBMCs were isolated using Ficoll-Histopaque density gradient centrifugation and then cryopreserved in the vapor phase of liquid nitrogen. Analytical flow cytometry was used to check the purity and quantity of every magnetically sorted T cell population. From each sorted fraction, genomic DNA was isolated and quantified by UV absorbance on a Nanodrop 2000c. TCR CDR3 regions were amplified from genomic DNA by multiplex PCR using the deep immunoSEQ assay. Extracted genomic DNA from each cell subset was spread evenly across all wells of several immunoSEQ 96-well plates, with each plate serving as a replicate. Each replicate PCR for sorted subsets received about 220 ng genomic DNA, equal to about 30,000 T cell genomes. Purified libraries were quantified with a Qubit 3.0 fluorometer, sized on a Bioanalyzer 2100, and re-quantified with the KAPA Library Quantification kit. Every immunoSEQ 96-well plate was sequenced on a dedicated single-read 150-cycle Illumina NextSeq 550 flow cell. On the study's bioinformatics: Because the immunoSEQ output included only junctional sequences and no quality scores, the filtering could not be the same as the filtering used for full-length reads. Sequences were annotated with PyIR, a Python wrapper for IgBLAST v1.9, and V/J genes and CDR3 were assigned using IMGT germline references. Any read was removed if the V/J assignment was weak (E-value above 1e-6), the CDR3 was missing, or the read contained stop codons, out-of-frame junctions, or ambiguous translated residues. V3J clonotypes were defined as sequences sharing the same inferred V gene, J gene, and CDR3 amino acid sequence. Percentage overlap between repertoires was calculated by dividing the number of shared unique clonotypes by the size of the smaller repertoire. RTK rarefaction, the Chao1 estimator, and Recon v2.1 estimates of unobserved clonotypes were used to assess repertoire richness. Generation probabilities were computed with OLGA for all TCRbeta clonotypes obtained by the gDNA method from four donors. The source is immuneACCESS, and TCRdb retained only in-frame sequences with V and J called. Part of the clones is not carried over; for the studies checked, unresolved V genes explain less than half of this, and the remainder is unexplained. V and J calls and clone size are given by that table; D and trimming were obtained from the DNA. This sample gives approximately 2.5 million clones in total; about 92% of them show up just once. The ten largest clonotypes hold under 0.15% of the sample.

The sample taken for sequencing was naive CD4+ T cells sorted from blood. Sample cell subset or site, as interpreted from the label and publication: CD45RA+ positively selected. The receptor's source is a man between 18 and 35 years old in good health. The chain joins TRBV29-1 to TRBJ2-2; the D gene is possibly TRBD2, with 6 bases matching. The bases read TGCAGCGTTGCGTCTAGCGTGAACACCGGGGAGCTGTTTTTT. Its amino acids are CSVASSVNTGELFF.